This T cell receptor (beta chain) was observed in a study of blood T cells in healthy people across ages. Next came a second PCR, run for about 6 to 12 cycles, which used a sample-barcoded 5' primer along with a J-beta primer mix. Each cDNA molecule was tagged by a template-switch adaptor that had 12 random nucleotides. TCRdb reprocessed the 5' RACE reads via MiXCR and lists one record per CDR3 protein. There are about 780,000 distinct CDR3 sequences in the sample; 46% occur only once, and 15% to 20% lies in the top ten. General study points: Donors of long life had a larger count of naive CD4+ cells and greater diversity than aged donors.

In germline, CDR1 is SQVTM, CDR2 ANQGSEA. CDR3 length: 13 residues. The V end was cut by 6 bases, the J end by 3 bases, with 11 bases between. Details on this clonotype: The antigen is not known.

PBMCs, at least 6.5 million per sample, were isolated. The chain links TRBV29-1 to TRBJ2-2, with D possibly being TRBD1 (6 bases). Sequenced: blood. The TCR sequence derives from a man aged 80 or over in good health. In DNA, the CDR3 is TGCAGCGTAGGGACACGACACACCGGGGAGCTGTTTTTT. Encoded protein: CSVGTRHTGELFF.